This T cell receptor (beta chain) was captured by sequencing in a study of shared clonotypes between healthy human individuals. Study as a whole: Each donor's CD4 naive and CD4 memory cells filled three plates apiece, CD8 naive two, and CD8 memory one. General study findings and limits: There were few donors, and this limited the genetic and exposure-history diversity represented. Among non-shared clonotypes, generation probabilities were lower than among those shared by all four donors.

V was shortened by 0 bases and J by 0 bases, with 12 bases between the two germline ends. The CDR3 has 16 residues. CDR1 is SGDLS and CDR2 is YYNGEE in the germline V gene. Sequenced by immunoSEQ multiplex PCR; TCRdb stores in-frame clones only, minus some. The data contain some 2,000,000 clones, about 94% of them singletons. The authors divided CD4+ cells into CD45RA+ naive and CD45RA-negative memory subsets. Note on this clone: Its antigen is not identified.

The sequence came from a man between 18 and 35 years old in good health. This chain connects TRBV9 to TRBJ2-5; D is possibly TRBD1 (5 bases). The sequenced sample was naive CD4+ T cells sorted from blood. Subset: CD45RA+ positively selected. The chain's CDR3 is CASSVGQLGYQETQYF. The DNA of the CDR3 is TGTGCCAGCAGCGTAGGACAGTTGGGGTACCAAGAGACCCAGTACTTC.